Following are 11 T cell receptor beta chains from one sample sequenced in a study of T-cell memory formation after mild COVID-19. TCRdb independently ran MiXCR on the 5' RACE reads; one entry per CDR3 protein. Of fewer than 150,000 distinct CDR3 sequences detected, 22% appear once; the ten largest clones hold about 42%. Sequenced: PBMCs or a T cell subset sorted from them (not recorded which). The receptors shown here come from a man younger than 30 who had mild COVID-19 (a few samples of this study predate the infection). Cell type and time point are not known.

The chain combines TRBV12-3 or TRBV12-4 with TRBJ1-2, with D tentatively TRBD1 (6 bases). CDR3 length: 13 residues. V was cut by 3 bases and J by 6 bases, with 11 bases left in between. CDR3 loop: CASSLGTSNGYTF. The CDR3 region has the DNA TGTGCCAGCAGTTTGGGGACATCTAATGGCTACACCTTC.

This clonotype showed up just a few times. J is TRBJ2-7 and V is TRBV29-1; 8 bases match TRBD1. The CDR3 contains 13 residues. Per the germline V gene, CDR1 is SQVTM and CDR2 is ANQGSEA. V lost 6 bases, J lost 1 base, and 5 bases stayed unmatched. The CDR3 region is CSVVRQGSYEQYF. As DNA, the CDR3 is TGCAGCGTGGTTCGACAGGGGTCCTACGAGCAGTACTTC.

J is TRBJ1-1 and V is TRBV5-8; D is uncertain. There are 12 residues in the CDR3. Germline lookup yields CDR1 SGHTS and CDR2 YDEGEE. Between the trimmed V and J ends, which lost 1 base and 7 bases, there was a span of 8 bases. Written as DNA, the CDR3 is TGTGCCAGCAGCTTGCACCGTGATGAAGCTTTCTTT. It encodes CASSLHRDEAFF.

The V and J genes are TRBV21-1 and TRBJ2-7. TRBV21-1 is a documented pseudogene. There are 14 residues in the CDR3. In DNA, the CDR3 is TGTGCCAGCAGCAAAGGGCAGGGTTTCTACGAGCAGTACTTC. Translation: CASSKGQGFYEQYF.

The chain has TRBV7-9 and TRBJ1-2; D remains unclear. Germline assignment: CDR1 SEHNR and CDR2 FQNEAQ (reference sequence). V was trimmed by 5 bases and J by 7 bases, leaving 14 bases between them. The CDR3 extends over 13 amino acids. The CDR3 nucleotides read TGTGCCAGCAGCCTTGCCTTAGATGGTGGCTACACCTTC. Translating gives CASSLALDGGYTF.

V gene TRBV4-1 combines with J gene TRBJ1-5; 12 bases are shared with TRBD1. The CDR3 totals 17 residues. The junction had 6 bases not matched to a gene; V was cut back by 0 bases and J by 6 bases. The germline V gene has CDR1 MGHRA and CDR2 YSYEKL. CDR3 sequence (DNA): TGCGCCAGCAGCCAAGACCCGGGACAGGGGGCGATTCAGCCCCAGCATTTT. This sequence encodes CASSQDPGQGAIQPQHF.

The chain links TRBV6-6 to TRBJ1-1; a possible D gene is TRBD1 (5 bases). The V gene lost 2 bases and the J gene lost 6 bases, with 7 bases spanning the gap. The germline gives CDR1 MNHNY, CDR2 SVGAGI (reference sequence). The CDR3 spans 12 residues. The CDR3 loop reads CASSYTGPEAFF. The CDR3 nucleotides are TGTGCCAGCAGTTACACAGGACCTGAAGCTTTCTTT.

This clonotype was found a few times. This chain connects TRBV7-3 to TRBJ2-5; tentative D call: TRBD2 (5 bases). This CDR3 has 14 residues. Germline V gives CDR1 SGHTA, CDR2 FQGTGA. Trimming removed 5 bases at V and 7 bases at J, with 17 bases between. CDR3 nucleotides: TGTGCCAGCAGCCCCAAGGGAGCGGTCGGGACCCAGTACTTC. Protein sequence: CASSPKGAVGTQYF.

This clonotype was counted only a few times. This chain links TRBV6-5 with TRBJ1-1; TRBD1 matches at 7 bases. The trim removed 6 bases at V and 0 bases at J, leaving 7 bases unmatched. Per the germline V gene, CDR1 is MNHEY and CDR2 is SVGAGI. The CDR3 is 15 amino acids. CDR3 DNA: TGTGCCAGCAGACCCTGGCAGGGGGTGAACACTGAAGCTTTCTTT. It yields the protein CASRPWQGVNTEAFF.

J is TRBJ2-1 and V is TRBV15, with D unclear. CDR1 and CDR2 from the germline V gene are LNHNV and YYDKDF (reference sequence). This CDR3 has 14 residues. The V and J ends lost 5 bases and 7 bases respectively, with 15 bases between them. The CDR3 bases are TGTGCCACCAGCCCACCCCGACTCGAGAATGAGCAGTTCTTC. Amino acid sequence: CATSPPRLENEQFF.

This clonotype came up a few times. The chain links TRBV11-3 to TRBJ2-7; 12 nucleotides line up with TRBD2. CDR3 length: 15 residues. J gave up 2 bases and V 4 bases, and 3 bases lay outside the gene matches. Germline-derived CDR1 and CDR2 are SGHNT and YENEEA. In DNA, the CDR3 is TGTGCCAGCAGCTATACTAGCGGGGGGACCTACGAGCAGTACTTC. Its protein is CASSYTSGGTYEQYF.